This entry features one T cell receptor beta chain sequence. Its matching antigen is unknown. The PCR made use of 60 Vbeta and 13 Jbeta primers. Method: immunoSEQ multiplex PCR; TCRdb's copy keeps in-frame clones and lacks some. Among 120,000 or so clones listed, more than 70% were seen once. V was clipped by 3 bases and J by 2 bases, with 11 bases between them. CDR1 LGHNA and CDR2 YSLEER come from the germline V gene. The CDR3 sequence is 15 residues long. The entry originates in a study of cytomegalovirus exposure and HLA in healthy donors. Study-wide results and caveats: In an earlier analysis, most TCR beta V segments were productive about 87% or about 30% of the time. The CMV antigen specificity of a few CMV-associated chains was confirmed through in vitro analysis.

Regarding donors, all were healthy bone marrow donors. The V call is TRBV4-3, the J call TRBJ1-5; tentatively, D is TRBD1 (6 bases). The clonotype originates from a human donor in good health. Sequencing was performed on PBMCs. The CDR3 DNA sequence: TGCGCCAGCAGCCAGCACAGGGTGGGCAATCAGCCCCAGCATTTT. Translating it yields CASSQHRVGNQPQHF.